The clone carrying this T cell receptor beta chain was recorded a few times. CDR3 size: 16 residues. The junction had 6 bases not matched to a gene; V was cut back by 5 bases and J by 6 bases. Germline-derived CDR1 and CDR2 are LNHDA and SQIVND (reference sequence). Time point described: newly diagnosed GD, antithyroid drugs for less than 3 months. Preparation of the TCR library used RNA extracted from PBMCs. Recruitment took place at an endocrinology department in Xi'an, China. This record belongs to a study of regulatory T cells in long-lasting Graves disease. Relying on iRepertoire HTBI primers and Arm-PCR of CDR3 regions, the team built TCR beta libraries. TCRdb reanalysed the multiplex PCR reads using MiXCR and keeps one entry per CDR3 protein. This sample has around 460,000 distinct CDR3 sequences, with 13% to 15% found just once. These data were likewise used in another study, on T cells in Graves' hyperthyroidism and ophthalmopathy.

V and J are TRBV19 and TRBJ2-2; 13 bases align to TRBD2. The material sequenced was peripheral blood mononuclear cells (PBMCs), taken at new diagnosis, from a patient treated with antithyroid drugs. This receptor was obtained from a woman aged 45-60 years with Graves disease. The CDR3 DNA is TGTGCCAGTAGTGCGCCGGGACTAGCGGGACCCGGGGAGCTGTTTTTT. Its translation is CASSAPGLAGPGELFF.